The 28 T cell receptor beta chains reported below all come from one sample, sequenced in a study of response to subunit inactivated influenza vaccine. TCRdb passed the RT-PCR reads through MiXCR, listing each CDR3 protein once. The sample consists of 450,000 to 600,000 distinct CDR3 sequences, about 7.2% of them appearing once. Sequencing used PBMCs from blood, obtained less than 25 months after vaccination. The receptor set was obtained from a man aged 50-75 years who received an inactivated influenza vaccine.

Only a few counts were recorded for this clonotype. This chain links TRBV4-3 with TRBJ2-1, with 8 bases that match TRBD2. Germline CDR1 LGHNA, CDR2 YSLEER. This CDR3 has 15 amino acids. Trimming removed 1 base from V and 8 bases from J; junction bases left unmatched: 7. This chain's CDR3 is CASSQASGRDHEQFF. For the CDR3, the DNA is TGCGCCAGCAGCCAAGCCAGCGGGAGAGACCATGAGCAGTTCTTC.

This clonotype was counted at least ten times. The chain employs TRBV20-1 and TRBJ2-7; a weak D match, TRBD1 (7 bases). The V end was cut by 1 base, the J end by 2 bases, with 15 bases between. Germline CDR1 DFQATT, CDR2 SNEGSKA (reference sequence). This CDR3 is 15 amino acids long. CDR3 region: CSARGGAGTAYEQYF. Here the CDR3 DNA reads TGCAGTGCTAGAGGTGGGGCGGGGACAGCCTACGAGCAGTACTTC.

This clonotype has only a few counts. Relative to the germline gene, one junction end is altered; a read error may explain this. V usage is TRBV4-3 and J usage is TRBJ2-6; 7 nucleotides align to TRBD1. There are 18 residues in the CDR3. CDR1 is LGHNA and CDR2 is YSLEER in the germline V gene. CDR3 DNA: TGCGCCAGCAGCCAAACCTCAGGAGGACAGGCCGGGGTCAACGTCCTGACTTTC. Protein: CASSQTSGGQAGVNVLTF.

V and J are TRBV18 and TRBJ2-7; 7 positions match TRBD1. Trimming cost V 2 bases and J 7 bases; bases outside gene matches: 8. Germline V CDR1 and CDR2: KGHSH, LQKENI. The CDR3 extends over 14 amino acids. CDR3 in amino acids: CASSPGQVGLEQYF. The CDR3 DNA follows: TGTGCCAGCTCACCAGGACAGGTGGGGCTTGAGCAGTACTTC.

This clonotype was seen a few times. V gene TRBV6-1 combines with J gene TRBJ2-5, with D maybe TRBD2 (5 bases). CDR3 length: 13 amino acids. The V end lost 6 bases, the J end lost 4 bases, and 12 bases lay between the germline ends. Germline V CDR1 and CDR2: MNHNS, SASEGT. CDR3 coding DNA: TGTGCCAGCAGCCGGGGTGGTGCAGAGACCCAGTACTTC. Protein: CASSRGGAETQYF.

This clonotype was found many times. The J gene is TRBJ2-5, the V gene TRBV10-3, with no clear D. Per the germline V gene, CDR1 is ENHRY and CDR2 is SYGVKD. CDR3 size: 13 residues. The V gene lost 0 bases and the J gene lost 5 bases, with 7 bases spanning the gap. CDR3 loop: CAISESPRETQYF. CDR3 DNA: TGTGCCATCAGTGAGTCGCCGAGGGAGACCCAGTACTTC.

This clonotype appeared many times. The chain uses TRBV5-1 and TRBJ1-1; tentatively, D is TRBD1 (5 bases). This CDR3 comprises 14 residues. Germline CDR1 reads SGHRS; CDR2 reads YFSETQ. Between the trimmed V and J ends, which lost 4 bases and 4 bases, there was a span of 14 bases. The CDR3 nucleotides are TGCGCCAGCAGCCCCGGAGGGGTGGGCACTGAAGCTTTCTTT. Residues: CASSPGGVGTEAFF.

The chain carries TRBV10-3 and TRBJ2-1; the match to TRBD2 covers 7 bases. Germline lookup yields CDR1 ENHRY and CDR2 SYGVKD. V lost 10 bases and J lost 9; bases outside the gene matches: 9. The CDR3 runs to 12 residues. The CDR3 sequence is CATGSLAGEQFF. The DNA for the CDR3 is TGTGCCACCGGGTCTTTAGCGGGTGAGCAGTTCTTC.

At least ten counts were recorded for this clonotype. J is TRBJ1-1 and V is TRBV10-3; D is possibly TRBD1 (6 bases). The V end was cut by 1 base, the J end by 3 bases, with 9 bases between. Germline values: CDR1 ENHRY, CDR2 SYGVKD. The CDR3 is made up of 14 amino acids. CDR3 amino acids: CAISEWGADTEAFF. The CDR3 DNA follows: TGTGCCATCAGTGAGTGGGGGGCGGACACTGAAGCTTTCTTT.

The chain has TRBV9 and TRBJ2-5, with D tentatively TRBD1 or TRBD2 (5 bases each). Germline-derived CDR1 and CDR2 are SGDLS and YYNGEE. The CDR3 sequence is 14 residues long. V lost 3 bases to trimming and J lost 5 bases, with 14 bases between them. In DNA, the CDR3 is TGTGCCAGCAGCGCCGGGACCCCCGGGGAGACCCAGTACTTC. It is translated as CASSAGTPGETQYF.

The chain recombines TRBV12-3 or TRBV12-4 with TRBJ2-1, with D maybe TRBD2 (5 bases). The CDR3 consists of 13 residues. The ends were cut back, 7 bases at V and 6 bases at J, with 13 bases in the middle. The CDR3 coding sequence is TGTGCCAGCAACCCTCGAGGGCTCAATGAGCAGTTCTTC. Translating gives CASNPRGLNEQFF.

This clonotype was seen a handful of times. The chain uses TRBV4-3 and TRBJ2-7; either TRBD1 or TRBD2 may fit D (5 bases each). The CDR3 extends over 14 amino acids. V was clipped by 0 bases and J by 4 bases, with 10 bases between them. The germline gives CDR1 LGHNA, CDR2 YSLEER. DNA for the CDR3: TGCGCCAGCAGCCAAGAACGGGGCAGATACGAGCAGTACTTC. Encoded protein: CASSQERGRYEQYF.

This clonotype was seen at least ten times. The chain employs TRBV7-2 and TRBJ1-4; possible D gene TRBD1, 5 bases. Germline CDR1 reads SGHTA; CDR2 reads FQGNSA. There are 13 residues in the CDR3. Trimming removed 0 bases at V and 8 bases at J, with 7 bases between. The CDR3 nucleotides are TGTGCCAGCAGCTTAGCGGGGGACGAAAAACTGTTTTTT. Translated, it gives CASSLAGDEKLFF.

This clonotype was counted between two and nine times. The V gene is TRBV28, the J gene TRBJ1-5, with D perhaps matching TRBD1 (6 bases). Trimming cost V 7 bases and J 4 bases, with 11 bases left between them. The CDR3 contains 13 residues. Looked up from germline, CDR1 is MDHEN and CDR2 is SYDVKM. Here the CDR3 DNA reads TGTGCCAGCAAGGACACAGGGAATCAGCCCCAGCATTTT. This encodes CASKDTGNQPQHF.

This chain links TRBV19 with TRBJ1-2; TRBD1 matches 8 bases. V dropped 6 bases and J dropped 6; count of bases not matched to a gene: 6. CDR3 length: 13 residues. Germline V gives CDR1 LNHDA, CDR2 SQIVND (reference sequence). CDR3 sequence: CASSRQGTDGYTF. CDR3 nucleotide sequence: TGTGCCAGTAGCCGACAGGGGACGGATGGCTACACCTTC. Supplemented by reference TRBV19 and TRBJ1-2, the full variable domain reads DGGITQSPKYLFRKEGQNVTLSCEQNLNHDAMYWYRQDPGQGLRLIYYSQIVNDFQKGDIAEGYSVSREKKESFPLTVTSAQKNPTAFYLCASSRQGTDGYTFGSGTRLTVV.

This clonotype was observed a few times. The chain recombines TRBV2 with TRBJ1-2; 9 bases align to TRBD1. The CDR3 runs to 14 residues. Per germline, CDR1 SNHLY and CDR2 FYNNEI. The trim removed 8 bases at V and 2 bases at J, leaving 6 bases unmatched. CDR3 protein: CASGDRESNYGYTF. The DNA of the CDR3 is TGTGCCAGCGGGGACAGGGAATCCAACTATGGCTACACCTTC.

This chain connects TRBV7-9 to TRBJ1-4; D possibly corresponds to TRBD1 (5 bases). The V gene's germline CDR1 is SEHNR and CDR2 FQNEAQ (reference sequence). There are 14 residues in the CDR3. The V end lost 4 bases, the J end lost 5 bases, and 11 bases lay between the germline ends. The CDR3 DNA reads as TGTGCCAGCAGCTCCGGGACCCGAAATGAAAAACTGTTTTTT. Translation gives CASSSGTRNEKLFF.

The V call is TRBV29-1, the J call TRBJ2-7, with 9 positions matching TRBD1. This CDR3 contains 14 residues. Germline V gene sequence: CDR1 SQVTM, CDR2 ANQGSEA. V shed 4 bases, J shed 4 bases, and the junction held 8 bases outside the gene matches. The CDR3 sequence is CSVVVGTGRYEQYF. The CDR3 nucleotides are TGCAGCGTTGTCGTGGGGACAGGGCGTTACGAGCAGTACTTC.

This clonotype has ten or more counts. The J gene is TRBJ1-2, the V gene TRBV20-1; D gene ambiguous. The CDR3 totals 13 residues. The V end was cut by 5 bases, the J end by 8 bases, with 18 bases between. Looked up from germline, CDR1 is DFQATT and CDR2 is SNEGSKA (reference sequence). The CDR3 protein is CSAPDPGRQGYTF. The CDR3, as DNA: TGCAGTGCTCCGGACCCGGGTAGGCAGGGCTACACCTTC.

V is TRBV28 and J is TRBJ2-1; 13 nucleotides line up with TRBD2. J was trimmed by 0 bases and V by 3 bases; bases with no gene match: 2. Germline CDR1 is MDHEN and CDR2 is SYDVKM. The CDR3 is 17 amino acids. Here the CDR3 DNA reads TGTGCCAGCAGTTTTACTAGCGGGAGGGCCTCCTACAATGAGCAGTTCTTC. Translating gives CASSFTSGRASYNEQFF.

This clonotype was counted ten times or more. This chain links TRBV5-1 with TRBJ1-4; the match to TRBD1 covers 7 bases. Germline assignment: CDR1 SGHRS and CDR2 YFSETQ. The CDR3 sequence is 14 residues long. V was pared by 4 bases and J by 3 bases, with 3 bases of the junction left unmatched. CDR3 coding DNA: TGCGCCAGCAGCCTGGGACAGCCTAATGAAAAACTGTTTTTT. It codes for CASSLGQPNEKLFF.

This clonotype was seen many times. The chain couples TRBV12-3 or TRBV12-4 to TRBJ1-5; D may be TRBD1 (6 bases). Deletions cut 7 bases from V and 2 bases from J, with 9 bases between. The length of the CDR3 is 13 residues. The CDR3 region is CASKRQGNQPQHF. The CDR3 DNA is TGTGCCAGCAAGAGACAGGGCAATCAGCCCCAGCATTTT.

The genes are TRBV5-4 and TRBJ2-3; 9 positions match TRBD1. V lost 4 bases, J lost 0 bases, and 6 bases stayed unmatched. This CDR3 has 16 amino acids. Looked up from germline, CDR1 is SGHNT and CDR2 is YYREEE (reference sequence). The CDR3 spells CASSPRTGASTDTQYF. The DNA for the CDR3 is TGTGCCAGCAGCCCTCGGACAGGGGCTAGCACAGATACGCAGTATTTT.

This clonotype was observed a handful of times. The CDR3 here is CASSYGFRGLAVEQYF. The CDR3 nucleotides read TGTGCCAGCAGTTACGGCTTTCGTGGACTAGCGGTTGAGCAGTACTTC. The chain uses TRBV6-2 or TRBV6-3 and TRBJ2-7; TRBD2 matches at 10 bases. Germline CDR1 is MNHEY and CDR2 is SVGEGT. Trimming took 2 bases from V and 7 from J; bases not matched to a gene: 11. The length of the CDR3 is 16 residues.

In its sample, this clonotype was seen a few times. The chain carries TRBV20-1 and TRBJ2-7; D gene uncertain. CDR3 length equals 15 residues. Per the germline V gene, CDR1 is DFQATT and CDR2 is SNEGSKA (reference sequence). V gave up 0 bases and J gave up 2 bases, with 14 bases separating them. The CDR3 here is CSARDSVRSTYEQYF. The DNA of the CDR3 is TGCAGTGCTAGAGATTCGGTCCGCAGTACCTACGAGCAGTACTTC.

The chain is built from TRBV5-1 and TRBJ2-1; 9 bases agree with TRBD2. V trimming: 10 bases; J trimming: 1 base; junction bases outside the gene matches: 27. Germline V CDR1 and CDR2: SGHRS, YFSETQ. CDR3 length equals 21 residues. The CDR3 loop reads CASHRPTQRGAPLRSYNEQFF. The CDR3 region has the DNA TGCGCCTCACACCGTCCCACCCAGCGGGGGGCCCCCCTTAGGTCCTACAATGAGCAGTTCTTC.

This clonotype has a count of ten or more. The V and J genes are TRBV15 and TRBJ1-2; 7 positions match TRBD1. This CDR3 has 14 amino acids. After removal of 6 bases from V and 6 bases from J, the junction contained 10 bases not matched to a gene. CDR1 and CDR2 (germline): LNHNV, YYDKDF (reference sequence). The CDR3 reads CATSPPQGGDGYTF. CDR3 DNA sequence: TGTGCCACCAGTCCTCCTCAGGGGGGGGATGGCTACACCTTC.

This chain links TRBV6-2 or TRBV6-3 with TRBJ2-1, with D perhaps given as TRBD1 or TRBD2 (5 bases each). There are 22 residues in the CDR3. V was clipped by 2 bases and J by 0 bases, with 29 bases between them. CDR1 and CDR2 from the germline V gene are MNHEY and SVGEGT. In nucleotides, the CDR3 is TGTGCCAGCAGTTACGTAGGGTTCGGGACCCTGTTGGCGGAAAGCTCCTACAATGAGCAGTTCTTC. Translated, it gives CASSYVGFGTLLAESSYNEQFF.